The 30 T cell receptor beta chains below come from one sample, sequenced in a study of Graves' ophthalmopathy and Graves' hyperthyroidism. The authors amplified TCR beta CDR3 regions, and they did so from RNA transcripts for repertoire sequencing. Following a first-round RT-PCR that used HTBI primers, a second-round multiplex PCR was carried out. TCRdb re-called the multiplex PCR reads with MiXCR, one entry per CDR3 protein. The sample has a few hundred thousand distinct CDR3 sequences; 17% are singletons. The sequenced sample was peripheral blood. These receptor sequences come from an adult man with Graves' ophthalmopathy.

At least ten counts were recorded for this clonotype. The V call is TRBV4-1, the J call TRBJ2-6; 7 bases fit TRBD1. Per germline, CDR1 MGHRA and CDR2 YSYEKL. The trim removed 1 base at V and 0 bases at J, leaving 9 bases unmatched. CDR3 length: 19 residues. The CDR3 is CASSQVYGTAGSGANVLTF. CDR3 DNA sequence: TGCGCCAGCAGCCAAGTGTACGGGACAGCAGGCTCTGGGGCCAACGTCCTGACTTTC.

This clonotype occurred many times. V is TRBV30 and J is TRBJ1-2; D is unclear. CDR1 and CDR2 from the germline V gene are GTSNPN and SVGIG (reference sequence). This CDR3 has 13 amino acids. Trimming left V 1 base short and J 8 bases short, with 14 bases between. The CDR3 loop reads CAWSGTSLEGYTF. DNA for the CDR3: TGTGCCTGGAGTGGGACCTCCCTAGAAGGCTACACCTTC.

Ten or more counts support this clonotype. V gene TRBV28 combines with J gene TRBJ1-2, with TRBD1 matching 8 bases. This CDR3 region has 14 residues. CDR1 is MDHEN, CDR2 SYDVKM, per germline. V shed 6 bases and J 4 bases; nucleotides not matched to a gene: 7. The CDR3 spells CASRRQGFIYGYTF. CDR3 in DNA: TGTGCCAGCAGAAGACAGGGGTTTATCTATGGCTACACCTTC.

This clonotype occurred many times. The chain is built from TRBV7-8 and TRBJ2-5, with D perhaps given as TRBD1 or TRBD2 (5 bases each). Germline assignment: CDR1 SGHVS and CDR2 FQNEAQ. Trimming left V 5 bases short and J 7 bases short, with 20 bases between. The CDR3 runs to 15 residues. The CDR3 nucleotides read TGTGCCAGCAGCCCGGCCGGAGACAGAGGGGTGACCCAGTACTTC. Amino acids: CASSPAGDRGVTQYF.

This chain joins TRBV6-2 or TRBV6-3 and TRBJ2-7; D not resolved. V gave up 8 bases and J gave up 3 bases, with 17 bases separating them. The length of the CDR3 is 14 residues. The germline CDR1 and CDR2 sequences are MNHEY and SVGEGT. The CDR3 DNA follows: TGTGCCAGCCAGAAGCCAAATTCCCGCTACGAGCAGTACTTC. Translating it yields CASQKPNSRYEQYF.

This clonotype was counted ten times or more. The chain employs TRBV20-1 and TRBJ2-1; possibly TRBD1 or TRBD2 for D (5 bases each). The ends were cut back, 7 bases at V and 3 bases at J, with 10 bases in the middle. CDR1 is DFQATT and CDR2 is SNEGSKA in the germline V gene (reference sequence). The CDR3 length is 12 residues. CDR3 residues: CSGRDHYNEQFF. CDR3 bases: TGCAGTGGCCGGGACCACTACAATGAGCAGTTCTTC.

This clonotype came up many times. The J gene is TRBJ2-3, the V gene TRBV7-2; D is ambiguous. The V and J ends lost 5 bases and 8 bases respectively, with 11 bases between them. The germline CDR1 and CDR2 sequences are SGHTA and FQGNSA. CDR3 length equals 12 residues. The CDR3 loop is CASSKRTGTQYF. CDR3 DNA sequence: TGTGCCAGCAGCAAACGGACGGGTACGCAGTATTTT.

This clonotype was picked up many times. The chain is built from TRBV30 and TRBJ1-2; 7 bases are shared with TRBD1. Germline trimming cut 0 bases from V and 3 bases from J; bases unmatched to any gene: 7. This CDR3 has 15 residues. Per the germline V gene, CDR1 is GTSNPN and CDR2 is SVGIG (reference sequence). In DNA, the CDR3 is TGTGCCTGGAGTGTAAAGGGGGCGAACTACTATGGCTACACCTTC. This gives the protein CAWSVKGANYYGYTF.

This clonotype was detected ten times or more. J is TRBJ2-2 and V is TRBV6-4, with 11 bases identical to TRBD2. In germline, CDR1 is MRHNA, CDR2 SNTAGT. V lost 8 bases and J lost 2; bases outside the gene matches: 22. CDR3 length: 21 amino acids. CDR3 coding DNA: TGTGCCAGCCCAGCAGTGTCGGGACAGAGAAGACTAGCGGGAAACACCGGGGAGCTGTTTTTT. Encoded protein: CASPAVSGQRRLAGNTGELFF.

The gene calls are TRBV6-1 and TRBJ1-5, with D tentatively TRBD1 (5 bases). V gave up 6 bases and J gave up 1 base, with 13 bases separating them. From germline, CDR1 is MNHNS and CDR2 SASEGT. This CDR3 comprises 15 residues. CDR3 DNA sequence: TGTGCCAGCAGACTGACAGTTCTAAGCAATCAGCCCCAGCATTTT. Its protein is CASRLTVLSNQPQHF.

The table lists this clonotype with many counts. The chain carries TRBV7-9 and TRBJ1-1, with 10 bases aligning to TRBD1. The CDR3 runs to 14 residues. V trimming: 6 bases; J trimming: 7 bases; junction bases outside the gene matches: 8. CDR1 SEHNR and CDR2 FQNEAQ come from the germline V gene (reference sequence). The CDR3 reads CASSSDRGLFEAFF. Written as DNA, the CDR3 is TGTGCCAGCAGTTCCGACAGGGGGCTATTTGAAGCTTTCTTT. The complete variable domain, with remaining parts taken from reference TRBV7-9 and TRBJ1-1, reads DTGVSQNPRHKITKRGQNVTFRCDPISEHNRLYWYRQTLGQGPEFLTYFQNEAQLEKSRLLSDRFSAERPKGSFSTLEIQRTEQGDSAMYLCASSSDRGLFEAFFGQGTRLTVV.

This clonotype was observed at least ten times. CDR3: CASSPTWGEGYEQYF. In DNA form, the CDR3 reads TGTGCCAGCAGTCCAACGTGGGGAGAAGGGTACGAGCAGTACTTC. The V and J genes are TRBV6-5 and TRBJ2-7; perhaps TRBD2 as D (5 bases). The CDR3 spans 15 residues. Germline V lookup: CDR1 MNHEY, CDR2 SVGAGI. V lost 5 bases to trimming and J lost 4 bases, with 18 bases between them.

Comment on this clonotype: A much more abundant neighbour one base away suggests this may be a read error. The chain links TRBV28 to TRBJ1-2; a possible D gene is TRBD1 (5 bases). The CDR3 sequence is 15 residues long. Between the trimmed V and J ends, which lost 3 bases and 4 bases, there was a span of 15 bases. CDR1 MDHEN and CDR2 SYDVKM come from the germline V gene. The chain's CDR3 is CASSLEGPMLYGYTF. CDR3 in DNA: TGTGCCAGCAGTTTGGAGGGACCCATGCTCTATGGCTACACCTTC.

This clonotype was recorded many times. The chain combines TRBV30 with TRBJ2-7, with 10 bases fitting TRBD1. The CDR3 has 17 amino acids. The V gene's germline CDR1 is GTSNPN and CDR2 SVGIG (reference sequence). Trimming cost V 3 bases and J 3 bases; bases outside gene matches: 14. The CDR3 spells CAWSHRTGGAFYYEQYF. The CDR3 coding sequence is TGTGCCTGGAGCCACAGGACAGGGGGTGCTTTTTACTACGAGCAGTACTTC.

This clonotype was picked up many times. This chain links TRBV29-1 with TRBJ2-7; 9 bases line up with TRBD1. The CDR3 consists of 13 residues. V shed 4 bases and J 2 bases; nucleotides not matched to a gene: 3. Germline CDR1 SQVTM, CDR2 ANQGSEA. This chain's CDR3 is CSVGGTGTYEQYF. In DNA, the CDR3 is TGCAGCGTTGGCGGGACAGGGACCTACGAGCAGTACTTC.

This clonotype was detected many times. The genes are TRBV28 and TRBJ1-2; D is perhaps TRBD1 (5 bases). This CDR3 region has 13 residues. Trimming shortened V by 8 bases and J by 4 bases, and 14 bases separated the two germline ends. The germline V gene has CDR1 MDHEN and CDR2 SYDVKM. The DNA of the CDR3 is TGTGCCAGCGAAATGTCAGGGAGCTATGGCTACACCTTC. Protein product: CASEMSGSYGYTF.

Many counts were recorded for this clonotype. This rearrangement joins TRBV10-3 to TRBJ1-2; unclear D gene. In germline, CDR1 is ENHRY, CDR2 SYGVKD. The CDR3 covers 14 residues. V lost 0 bases and J 0 bases, leaving 5 bases between the germline ends. The CDR3 nucleotides are TGTGCCATCAGTGAGTCAGGGCCTAACTATGGCTACACCTTC. This sequence encodes CAISESGPNYGYTF.

This clonotype was recorded at least ten times. The V gene is TRBV28, the J gene TRBJ1-1, with TRBD1 matching over 8 bases. Trimming at V came to 4 bases and at J to 9 bases, leaving 4 bases not matched to a gene. Per the germline V gene, CDR1 is MDHEN and CDR2 is SYDVKM. The CDR3 sequence is 12 residues long. CDR3 coding DNA: TGTGCCAGCAGTTCCCGGACAGGGAAAGCTTTCTTT. Translating it yields CASSSRTGKAFF.

Ten or more counts support this clonotype. The chain carries TRBV29-1 and TRBJ1-1; D is undetermined. The V gene lost 6 bases and the J gene lost 1 base, with 12 bases spanning the gap. The CDR3 is 13 residues long. Germline CDR1 reads SQVTM; CDR2 reads ANQGSEA. The CDR3 coding sequence is TGCAGCGTACGATCTGACGGGAACACTGAAGCTTTCTTT. Translation gives CSVRSDGNTEAFF.

This clonotype was observed at least ten times. The chain combines TRBV11-1 with TRBJ1-3; 12 nucleotides agree with TRBD1. This CDR3 contains 17 residues. Germline assignment: CDR1 SGHAT and CDR2 FQDESV (reference sequence). The ends lost 4 bases at V and 7 bases at J; junction bases unmatched: 11. The CDR3 DNA follows: TGTGCCAGCAGCTGGGGGACAGGGGGCCGCCATGGGAACACCATATATTTT. Its translation is CASSWGTGGRHGNTIYF.

This clonotype occurred many times. The gene calls are TRBV11-2 and TRBJ2-7, with 9 bases fitting TRBD1. The ends lost 5 bases at V and 1 base at J; junction bases unmatched: 9. There are 16 residues in the CDR3. Germline lookup yields CDR1 SGHAT and CDR2 FQNNGV. The CDR3 sequence: CASSATGGGGSYEQYF. In DNA, the CDR3 is TGTGCCAGCAGCGCCACAGGGGGCGGCGGGTCCTACGAGCAGTACTTC.

The sample holds many counts of this clonotype. This rearrangement joins TRBV29-1 to TRBJ2-4; 8 bases are shared with TRBD2. The CDR3 consists of 17 residues. Germline values: CDR1 SQVTM, CDR2 ANQGSEA. After removal of 7 bases from V and 8 bases from J, the junction contained 22 bases not matched to a gene. CDR3 coding DNA: TGCAGCGCCGGTGGGGCGGGAGGATCCTCAAAGCAAGACATTCAGTACTTC. Its translation: CSAGGAGGSSKQDIQYF.

The chain is built from TRBV12-3 or TRBV12-4 and TRBJ1-1, with 8 positions matching TRBD1. Trimming cost V 5 bases and J 0 bases; bases outside gene matches: 5. CDR3 length: 15 residues. DNA for the CDR3: TGTGCCAGCAGTCCGGGACAGGCCCTGAACACTGAAGCTTTCTTT. This encodes CASSPGQALNTEAFF.

Many counts were recorded for this clonotype. The chain is built from TRBV20-1 and TRBJ1-1; no definite D call. Germline CDR1 DFQATT, CDR2 SNEGSKA (reference sequence). V lost 3 bases to trimming and J lost 2 bases, with 13 bases between them. This CDR3 contains 14 residues. The CDR3 region is CSASKPGSNTEAFF. CDR3 DNA: TGCAGTGCTAGCAAGCCGGGGAGCAACACTGAAGCTTTCTTT.

Turning to this clonotype: Since a much larger clone is just one base distant, this may be a read error. The chain carries TRBV6-2 or TRBV6-3 and TRBJ2-4; the match to TRBD1 covers 7 bases. Germline V gene lookup returns CDR1 MNHEY and CDR2 SVGEGT. CDR3 size: 17 residues. The junction had 21 bases not matched to a gene; V was cut back by 8 bases and J by 8 bases. Here the CDR3 DNA reads TGTGCCAGCGTGGCTACTTCACCTCCGGACAGGATGTACATTCAGTACTTC. Translated: CASVATSPPDRMYIQYF.

This clonotype came up many times. The chain employs TRBV27 and TRBJ2-7; perhaps TRBD2 as D (5 bases). From germline, CDR1 is MNHEY and CDR2 SMNVEV (reference sequence). The V end was cut by 3 bases, the J end by 7 bases, with 22 bases between. The CDR3 has 16 amino acids. CDR3 sequence (DNA): TGTGCCAGCAGTTTGGTCATCAGGAACCCCGGGGATGAGCAGTACTTC. Residues: CASSLVIRNPGDEQYF.

V and J are TRBV12-3 or TRBV12-4 and TRBJ2-5; D is uncertain. Trimming removed 8 bases at V and 4 bases at J, with 8 bases between. This CDR3 has 11 amino acids. The CDR3 region is CASGLVETQYF. The CDR3 DNA reads TGTGCCAGCGGTCTGGTAGAGACCCAGTACTTC.

This clonotype was recorded many times. The chain couples TRBV7-2 to TRBJ1-2, with D tentatively TRBD1 (5 bases). The CDR3 covers 15 residues. Trimming shortened V by 0 bases and J by 8 bases, and 16 bases separated the two germline ends. Germline CDR1 and CDR2: SGHTA and FQGNSA. CDR3 nucleotides: TGTGCCAGCAGCTTAGCGCGGGCCGGGGCCGGAGGCTACACCTTC. It encodes CASSLARAGAGGYTF.

The sample holds many counts of this clonotype. The chain carries TRBV12-3 or TRBV12-4 and TRBJ1-2; 7 nucleotides line up with TRBD1. V gave up 5 bases and J gave up 6 bases; unmatched junction bases: 3. The CDR3 runs 12 residues. This CDR3 is CASSPTGNGYTF. The CDR3 bases are TGTGCCAGCAGTCCGACAGGGAATGGCTACACCTTC.

This clonotype was observed many times. The J gene is TRBJ1-2, the V gene TRBV11-2; perhaps TRBD1 as D (6 bases). CDR1 SGHAT and CDR2 FQNNGV come from the germline V gene. CDR3 length: 17 amino acids. The V end was cut by 0 bases, the J end by 3 bases, with 17 bases between. DNA of the CDR3: TGTGCCAGCAGCTTAGATGTCGCAGGGGCGCTGGACTATGGCTACACCTTC. It yields the protein CASSLDVAGALDYGYTF.